The 13 T cell receptor beta chains listed next were all sequenced from one sample in a study of cytomegalovirus exposure and HLA in healthy donors. PCR employed 60 Vbeta and 13 Jbeta primers. TCRdb's copy holds only in-frame clones and misses some; the assay was immunoSEQ multiplex PCR. The sample holds approximately 200,000 clones, more than 65% seen once. Sequenced material: PBMCs. The receptors here all came from a woman aged 30 to 39 in good health and CMV-seropositive.

V usage is TRBV19 and J usage is TRBJ2-6; possibly TRBD1 for D (5 bases). This CDR3 has 15 amino acids. Germline V lookup: CDR1 LNHDA, CDR2 SQIVND (reference sequence). The V and J ends lost 5 bases and 2 bases respectively, with 10 bases between them. CDR3 protein: CASSLSRAGANVLTF. Here the CDR3 DNA reads TGTGCCAGTAGTTTATCCAGGGCTGGGGCCAACGTCCTGACTTTC.

The chain is built from TRBV2 and TRBJ2-1; 8 nucleotides align to TRBD2. V shed 6 bases and J 6 bases; nucleotides not matched to a gene: 10. CDR1 and CDR2 from the germline V gene are SNHLY and FYNNEI. This CDR3 is 15 amino acids long. DNA of the CDR3: TGTGCCAGCAGGCCCGGGACTAGGGCACTCAATGAGCAGTTCTTC. Translating it yields CASRPGTRALNEQFF.

This clone showed up just a few times. V is TRBV11-2 and J is TRBJ2-7; no definite D call. The CDR3 totals 13 residues. Germline V CDR1 and CDR2: SGHAT, FQNNGV. With 3 bases removed from V and 2 bases from J, the gap between germline ends came to 8 bases. The chain's CDR3 is CASSFSPTYEQYF. CDR3 sequence (DNA): TGTGCCAGCAGCTTCTCGCCTACCTACGAGCAGTACTTC.

The chain uses TRBV6-1 and TRBJ2-1; TRBD2 aligns across 8 bases. Germline V gene sequence: CDR1 MNHNS, CDR2 SASEGT. The CDR3 consists of 14 residues. Germline trimming cut 4 bases from V and 8 bases from J; bases unmatched to any gene: 7. The CDR3 is CASSVGLGEHEQFF. CDR3 nucleotide sequence: TGTGCCAGCAGTGTGGGACTAGGGGAGCATGAGCAGTTCTTC.

The V call is TRBV6-6, the J call TRBJ2-5, with TRBD2 matching 12 bases. The V gene's germline CDR1 is MNHNY and CDR2 SVGAGI (reference sequence). This CDR3 has 13 amino acids. With V trimmed by 8 bases and J by 2 bases, 0 bases remained unmatched. The CDR3 protein is CASGLAGQETQYF. As DNA, the CDR3 is TGTGCCAGCGGACTAGCGGGACAAGAGACCCAGTACTTC.

This chain connects TRBV28 to TRBJ2-5, with 7 bases identical to TRBD1. The end of the DNA is better explained by TRBJ2-7, so the J call may be wrong. The CDR3 loop spans 13 amino acids. Germline V lookup: CDR1 MDHEN, CDR2 SYDVKM. The CDR3 nucleotides are TGTGCCAGCAGTTTTCAGGGGGCCTACGAGCAGTACTTC. This sequence encodes CASSFQGAYEQYF.

V is TRBV6-5 and J is TRBJ2-5; 10 nucleotides agree with TRBD1. Germline CDR1 reads MNHEY; CDR2 reads SVGAGI. The V segment lost 2 bases and the J segment 7 bases; nucleotides outside the gene matches: 7. This CDR3 spans 15 amino acids. In DNA form, the CDR3 reads TGTGCCAGCAGTTACGGGGGGACAGGGGTCAGGACCCAGTACTTC. It translates to CASSYGGTGVRTQYF.

The chain couples TRBV6-1 to TRBJ1-5; no definite D call. V shed 11 bases and J shed 7 bases, with 15 bases lying between them. Germline V CDR1 and CDR2: MNHNS, SASEGT. This CDR3 comprises 12 residues. In DNA, the CDR3 is TGTGCCTCCAGCGGCCAGCACCAGCCCCAGCATTTT. It codes for CASSGQHQPQHF.

This rearrangement joins TRBV19 to TRBJ1-1; 8 nucleotides line up with TRBD1. Trimming removed 7 bases from V and 3 bases from J; junction bases left unmatched: 7. The CDR3 runs to 14 residues. Germline V gives CDR1 LNHDA, CDR2 SQIVND (reference sequence). The CDR3, as DNA: TGTGCCAGTAAGCAGGGGGCAGGGTACACTGAAGCTTTCTTT. As protein: CASKQGAGYTEAFF.

This chain links TRBV6-1 with TRBJ1-6; the D is unclear. Trimming took 4 bases from V and 2 from J, leaving 6 bases between them. This CDR3 region has 14 residues. Germline V CDR1 and CDR2: MNHNS, SASEGT. The chain's CDR3 is CASSAGPYNSPLHF. As DNA, the CDR3 is TGTGCCAGCAGTGCAGGCCCCTATAATTCACCCCTCCACTTT.

The chain combines TRBV6-5 with TRBJ1-2; the D gene is possibly TRBD1 (5 bases). There are 11 residues in the CDR3. The ends were cut back, 5 bases at V and 7 bases at J, with 8 bases in the middle. Germline lookup yields CDR1 MNHEY and CDR2 SVGAGI. This CDR3 reads CASSPGFGYTF. As DNA, the CDR3 is TGTGCCAGCAGTCCAGGGTTTGGCTACACCTTC.

The chain joins TRBV18 to TRBJ2-5; no reliable D call. In germline, CDR1 is KGHSH, CDR2 LQKENI. This CDR3 comprises 13 residues. V lost 3 bases and J 7 bases, leaving 12 bases between the germline ends. The CDR3 here is CASSPPSSGTQYF. The CDR3 region has the DNA TGTGCCAGCTCACCGCCCTCCTCGGGGACCCAGTACTTC.

The V and J genes are TRBV7-9 and TRBJ2-3; TRBD2 is a possible D gene (6 bases). CDR1 and CDR2 from the germline V gene are SEHNR and FQNEAQ (reference sequence). CDR3 length: 15 amino acids. Trimming took 5 bases from V and 5 from J, leaving 17 bases between them. The CDR3 reads CASSLFGSSGDTQYF. CDR3 DNA: TGTGCCAGCAGCCTATTCGGCAGTAGCGGAGATACGCAGTATTTT.